This T cell receptor beta chain originates from a study of regulatory T cells in long-lasting Graves disease. The sample's time point: persistent/refractory GD, antithyroid drugs over 5 years with positive TRAb. TCR sequences were obtained from RNA taken from PBMCs. Germline trimming cut 0 bases from V and 2 bases from J; bases unmatched to any gene: 5. The CDR3 consists of 16 residues. Germline V gene data show CDR1 as LGHDT and CDR2 as YNNKEL (reference sequence). Researchers made TCR beta libraries by using iRepertoire HTBI primers and running Arm-PCR on CDR3 regions. TCRdb reprocessed the multiplex PCR reads with MiXCR, giving one entry per CDR3 protein. The sample includes fewer than 450,000 distinct CDR3 sequences, around a quarter of them seen just once.

This chain links TRBV3-1 with TRBJ2-3; 7 nucleotides line up with TRBD2. The starting material was peripheral blood mononuclear cells (PBMCs), obtained when the disease was refractory, from a patient treated with antithyroid drugs. The receptor was isolated from a female donor with Graves disease. The CDR3 DNA reads as TGTGCCAGCAGCCAAGATCTGGCGGGAGACACAGATACGCAGTATTTT. This codes for CASSQDLAGDTDTQYF.